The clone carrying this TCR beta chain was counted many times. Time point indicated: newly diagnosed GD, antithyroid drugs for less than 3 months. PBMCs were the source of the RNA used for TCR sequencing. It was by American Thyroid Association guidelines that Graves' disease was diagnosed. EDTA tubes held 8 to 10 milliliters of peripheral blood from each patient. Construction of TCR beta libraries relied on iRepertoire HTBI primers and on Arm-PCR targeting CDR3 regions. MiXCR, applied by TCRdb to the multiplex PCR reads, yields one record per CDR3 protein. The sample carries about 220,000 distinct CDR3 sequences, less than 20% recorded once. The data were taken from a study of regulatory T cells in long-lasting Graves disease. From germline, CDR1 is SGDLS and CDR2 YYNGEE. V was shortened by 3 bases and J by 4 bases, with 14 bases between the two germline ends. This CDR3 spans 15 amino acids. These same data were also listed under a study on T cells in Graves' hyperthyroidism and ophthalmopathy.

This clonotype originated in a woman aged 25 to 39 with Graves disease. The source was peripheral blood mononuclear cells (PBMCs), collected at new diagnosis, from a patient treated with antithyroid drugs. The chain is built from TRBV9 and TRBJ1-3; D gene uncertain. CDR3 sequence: CASSGTGYGGNTIYF. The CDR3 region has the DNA TGTGCCAGCAGCGGAACTGGTTACGGGGGAAACACCATATATTTT.